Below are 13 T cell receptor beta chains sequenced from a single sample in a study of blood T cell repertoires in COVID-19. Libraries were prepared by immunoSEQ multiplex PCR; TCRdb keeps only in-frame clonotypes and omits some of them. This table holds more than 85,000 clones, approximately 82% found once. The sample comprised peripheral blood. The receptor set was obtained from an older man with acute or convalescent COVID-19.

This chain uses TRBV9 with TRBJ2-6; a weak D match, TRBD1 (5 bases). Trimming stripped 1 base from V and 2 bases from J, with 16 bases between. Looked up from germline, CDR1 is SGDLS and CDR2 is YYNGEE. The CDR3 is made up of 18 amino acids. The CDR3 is CASSVQGARYTGANVLTF. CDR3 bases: TGTGCCAGCAGCGTACAAGGGGCCAGGTATACTGGGGCCAACGTCCTGACTTTC.

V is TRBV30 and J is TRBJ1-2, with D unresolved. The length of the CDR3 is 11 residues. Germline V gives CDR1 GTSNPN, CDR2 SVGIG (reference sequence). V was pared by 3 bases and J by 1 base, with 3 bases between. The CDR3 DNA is TGTGCCTGGAGCCATAACTATGGCTACACCTTC. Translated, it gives CAWSHNYGYTF.

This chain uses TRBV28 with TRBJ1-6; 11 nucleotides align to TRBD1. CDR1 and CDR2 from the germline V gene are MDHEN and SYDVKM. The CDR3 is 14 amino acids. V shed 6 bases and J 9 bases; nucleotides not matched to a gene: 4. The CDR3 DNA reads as TGTGCCAGCAGCTCCGGGACAGGGGGTTCACCCCTCCACTTT. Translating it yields CASSSGTGGSPLHF.

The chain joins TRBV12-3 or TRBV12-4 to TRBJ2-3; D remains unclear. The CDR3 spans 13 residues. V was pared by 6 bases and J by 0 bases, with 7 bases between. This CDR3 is CASSLLSTDTQYF. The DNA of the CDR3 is TGTGCCAGCAGCCTCCTGAGCACAGATACGCAGTATTTT.

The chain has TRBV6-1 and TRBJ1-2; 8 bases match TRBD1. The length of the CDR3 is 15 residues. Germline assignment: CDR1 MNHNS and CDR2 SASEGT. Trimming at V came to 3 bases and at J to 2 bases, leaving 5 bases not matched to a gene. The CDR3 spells CASSEWDRLNYGYTF. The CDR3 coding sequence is TGTGCCAGCAGTGAGTGGGACAGGCTGAACTATGGCTACACCTTC.

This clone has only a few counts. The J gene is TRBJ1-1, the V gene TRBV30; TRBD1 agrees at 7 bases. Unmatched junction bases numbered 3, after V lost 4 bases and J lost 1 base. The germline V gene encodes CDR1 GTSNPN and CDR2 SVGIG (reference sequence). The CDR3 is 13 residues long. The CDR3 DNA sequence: TGTGCCTGGAATAGACAGGGGAACACTGAAGCTTTCTTT. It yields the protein CAWNRQGNTEAFF.

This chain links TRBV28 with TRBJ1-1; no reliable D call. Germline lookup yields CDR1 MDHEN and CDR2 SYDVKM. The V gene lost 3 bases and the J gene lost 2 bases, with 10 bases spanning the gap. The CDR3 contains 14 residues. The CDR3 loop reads CASSFSRVNTEAFF. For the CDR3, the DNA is TGTGCCAGCAGTTTCTCACGGGTAAACACTGAAGCTTTCTTT.

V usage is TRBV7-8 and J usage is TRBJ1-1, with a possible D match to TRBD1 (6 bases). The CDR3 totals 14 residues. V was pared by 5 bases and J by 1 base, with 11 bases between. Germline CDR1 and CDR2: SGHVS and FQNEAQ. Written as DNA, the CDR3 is TGTGCCAGCAGCCTAGGACAGAGGAACACTGAAGCTTTCTTT. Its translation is CASSLGQRNTEAFF.

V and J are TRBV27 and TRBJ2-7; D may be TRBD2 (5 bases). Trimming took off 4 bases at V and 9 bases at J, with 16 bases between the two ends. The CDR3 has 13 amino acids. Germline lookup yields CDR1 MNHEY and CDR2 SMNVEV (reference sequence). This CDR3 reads CASSSFNTRGQYF. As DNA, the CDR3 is TGTGCCAGCAGTTCCTTTAACACCCGGGGGCAGTACTTC.

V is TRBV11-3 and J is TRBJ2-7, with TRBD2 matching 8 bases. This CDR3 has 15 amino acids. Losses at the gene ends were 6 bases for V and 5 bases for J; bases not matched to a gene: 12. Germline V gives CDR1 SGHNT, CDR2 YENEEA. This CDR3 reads CASSSSGRSVHEQYF. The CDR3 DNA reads TGTGCCAGCAGTTCCAGCGGGAGAAGTGTCCACGAGCAGTACTTC.

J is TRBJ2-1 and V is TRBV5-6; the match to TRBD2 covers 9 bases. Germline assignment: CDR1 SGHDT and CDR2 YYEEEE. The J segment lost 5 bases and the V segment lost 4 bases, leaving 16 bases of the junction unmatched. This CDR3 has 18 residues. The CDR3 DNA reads TGTGCCAGCAGCCGCCAACAGAAAGCGGGGGGAATGGACAATGAGCAGTTCTTC. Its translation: CASSRQQKAGGMDNEQFF.

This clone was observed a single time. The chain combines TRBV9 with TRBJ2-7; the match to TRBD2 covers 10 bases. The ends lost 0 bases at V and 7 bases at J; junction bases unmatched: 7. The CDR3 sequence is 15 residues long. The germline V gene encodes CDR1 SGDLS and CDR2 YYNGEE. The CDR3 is CASSVGVLAGEEQYF. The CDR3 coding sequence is TGTGCCAGCAGCGTAGGAGTCCTAGCGGGAGAGGAGCAGTACTTC.

In DNA, the CDR3 is TGTGCCAGCAGCCCCGGGACAGGGGTTTCACCCCTCCACTTT. Its protein is CASSPGTGVSPLHF. The chain employs TRBV5-6 and TRBJ1-6, with 10 bases matching TRBD1. Germline V gives CDR1 SGHDT, CDR2 YYEEEE. Germline trimming cut 4 bases from V and 9 bases from J; bases unmatched to any gene: 4. The CDR3 length is 14 residues.